The T cell receptor (beta chain) under discussion was sequenced for a study of blood T cell repertoires in COVID-19. Trimming cost V 3 bases and J 3 bases, with 11 bases left between them. The CDR3 covers 13 residues. Germline V lookup: CDR1 DFQATT, CDR2 SNEGSKA (reference sequence). The method was immunoSEQ multiplex PCR; TCRdb's version includes in-frame clones alone and lacks a portion of them. The repertoire holds 100,000 or so clones, with nearly 95% as singletons. The TCR comes from a human donor with active COVID-19. The donor label of this sample is uncertain. What was sequenced was peripheral blood. The chain combines TRBV20-1 with TRBJ1-1; D not resolved. Here the CDR3 reads CSASSLRDTEAFF. CDR3 in DNA: TGCAGTGCTAGTAGCCTCCGGGACACTGAAGCTTTCTTT.